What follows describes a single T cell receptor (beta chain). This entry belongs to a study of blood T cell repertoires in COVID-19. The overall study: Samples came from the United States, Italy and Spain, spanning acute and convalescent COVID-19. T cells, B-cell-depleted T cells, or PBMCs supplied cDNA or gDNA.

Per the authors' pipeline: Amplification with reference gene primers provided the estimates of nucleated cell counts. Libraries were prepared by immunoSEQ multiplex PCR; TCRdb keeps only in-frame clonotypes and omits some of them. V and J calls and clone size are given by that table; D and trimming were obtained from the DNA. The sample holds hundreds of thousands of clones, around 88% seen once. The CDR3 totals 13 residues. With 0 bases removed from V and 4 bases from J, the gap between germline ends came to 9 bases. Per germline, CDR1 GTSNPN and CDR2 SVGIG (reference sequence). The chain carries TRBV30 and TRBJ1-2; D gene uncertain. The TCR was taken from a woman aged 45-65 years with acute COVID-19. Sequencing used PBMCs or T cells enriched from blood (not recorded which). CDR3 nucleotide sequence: TGTGCCTGGAGTGTAAGCGGCGGCTATGGCTACACCTTC. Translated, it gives CAWSVSGGYGYTF.